The entry below gives a single T cell receptor beta chain sequence along with its context. This record belongs to a study of blood T cell repertoires in COVID-19. Background on the study: Some COVID-19 samples were acute and others convalescent; all came from the United States, Italy and Spain. PBMCs, B-cell-depleted T cells, or T cells were the source of the cDNA or gDNA that made up the material.

This CDR3 region has 15 residues. Trimming took 0 bases from V and 1 from J, leaving 9 bases between them. The germline gives CDR1 SGHAT, CDR2 FQNNGV. Per the authors' pipeline: The assay estimated nucleated cells by amplifying reference gene primers. Produced via immunoSEQ multiplex PCR; TCRdb's table is partial and in-frame only. D and trimming were read from the DNA, whereas the V and J calls and clone size are those reported in that table. The sample has about 47,000 clones; roughly two thirds are singletons. The chain combines TRBV11-2 with TRBJ1-2; D unclear. The sequenced material came from peripheral blood. This sequence originates from a woman between 65 and 79 years old with acute or convalescent COVID-19. The CDR3 here is CASSLDRRLNYGYTF. The CDR3 nucleotides are TGTGCCAGCAGCTTAGATCGGAGACTTAACTATGGCTACACCTTC.